The 12 T cell receptor beta chains given below trace back to one sample, sequenced in a study of blood T cells in healthy people across ages. Next came a second PCR, run for roughly 6 to 11 cycles, which used a sample-barcoded 5' primer along with a J-beta primer mix. Each CDR3 protein gets one entry after TCRdb re-called the 5' RACE reads with MiXCR. This table has some 880,000 distinct CDR3 sequences, 30% to 45% appearing once. Sample: blood. Receptors were obtained from a man aged 18 to 29 in good health.

This clonotype was detected only a few times. V gene TRBV7-2 combines with J gene TRBJ2-3; D remains ambiguous. CDR3 length: 14 amino acids. In germline, CDR1 is SGHTA, CDR2 FQGNSA. Trimming took off 1 base at V and 6 bases at J, with 11 bases between the two ends. The CDR3 DNA follows: TGTGCCAGCAGCTTAGGCGCGGCCGTCGATACGCAGTATTTT. Protein: CASSLGAAVDTQYF. Looking up the rest from reference TRBV7-2 and TRBJ2-3 gives the full variable domain: GAGVSQSPSNKVTEKGKDVELRCDPISGHTALYWYRQSLGQGLEFLIYFQGNSAPDKSGLPSDRFSAERTGGSVSTLTIQRTQQEDSAVYLCASSLGAAVDTQYFGPGTRLTVL.

The rearrangement uses TRBV5-4 and TRBJ2-3, with D possibly being TRBD1 or TRBD2 (6 bases each). Trimming removed 2 bases from V and 2 bases from J, with 12 bases in between. CDR3 length: 15 residues. Germline loops: CDR1 SGHNT, CDR2 YYREEE (reference sequence). The CDR3 loop is CASSFLGGPTDTQYF. The CDR3 nucleotides read TGTGCCAGCAGCTTCTTAGGGGGGCCCACAGATACGCAGTATTTT.

There are many counts of this clonotype. The chain joins TRBV20-1 to TRBJ2-1, with 10 nucleotides matching TRBD2. The germline V gene has CDR1 DFQATT and CDR2 SNEGSKA (reference sequence). V gave up 7 bases and J gave up 0 bases; unmatched junction bases: 0. The CDR3 consists of 13 residues. CDR3 nucleotide sequence: TGCAGTGGGACTAGCGGCTCCTACAATGAGCAGTTCTTC. Translation: CSGTSGSYNEQFF.

This clonotype was recorded a few times. CDR3 in DNA: TGCAGTGCTAGAGATCCGGGATCCCGCTATGGCTACACCTTC. Amino acids: CSARDPGSRYGYTF. The chain recombines TRBV20-1 with TRBJ1-2; D is unresolved. Germline values: CDR1 DFQATT, CDR2 SNEGSKA (reference sequence). Trimming took 0 bases from V and 4 from J, leaving 12 bases between them. This CDR3 comprises 14 residues.

The genes are TRBV6-2 or TRBV6-3 and TRBJ2-7; D perhaps matches TRBD1 (5 bases). The CDR3 runs to 16 residues. V lost 2 bases, J lost 2 bases, and 16 bases lay in between. CDR1 and CDR2 (germline): MNHEY, SVGEGT. As DNA, the CDR3 is TGTGCCAGCAGTTACACGACCGGACAAGTGACCTACGAGCAGTACTTC. This sequence encodes CASSYTTGQVTYEQYF.

The rearrangement uses TRBV7-9 and TRBJ2-1; 7 bases are a match to TRBD1. The V segment lost 3 bases and the J segment 4 bases; nucleotides outside the gene matches: 6. This CDR3 region has 15 residues. Germline V gene data show CDR1 as SEHNR and CDR2 as FQNEAQ (reference sequence). The CDR3 is CASSFVGTDYNEQFF. CDR3 bases: TGTGCCAGCAGCTTCGTCGGGACAGATTACAATGAGCAGTTCTTC.

This clonotype was observed a handful of times. V usage is TRBV6-1 and J usage is TRBJ1-1; D perhaps matches TRBD1 (6 bases). V was pared by 3 bases and J by 0 bases, with 11 bases between. Germline V CDR1 and CDR2: MNHNS, SASEGT. The CDR3 loop spans 15 amino acids. CDR3 coding DNA: TGTGCCAGCAGTGACGGTACAGGGTTGAACACTGAAGCTTTCTTT. This codes for CASSDGTGLNTEAFF.

This clonotype was seen a handful of times. The chain links TRBV5-1 to TRBJ1-6, with D possibly TRBD1 on 6 matching bases. The germline V gene has CDR1 SGHRS and CDR2 YFSETQ. The CDR3 has 15 amino acids. Trimming stripped 4 bases from V and 10 bases from J, with 18 bases between. The CDR3 region has the DNA TGCGCCAGCAGCCTATCTACAGGGAGGGAATCACCCCTCCACTTT. Its protein is CASSLSTGRESPLHF. The full variable domain, in which reference TRBV5-1 and TRBJ1-6 provide the parts outside the CDR3, is KAGVTQTPRYLIKTRGQQVTLSCSPISGHRSVSWYQQTPGQGLQFLFEYFSETQRNKGNFPGRFSGRQFSNSRSEMNVSTLELGDSALYLCASSLSTGRESPLHFGNGTRLTVT.

This clonotype was counted a single time. The CDR3 DNA reads as TGTGCCAGCAGGATCGGACAGCGCACTGAAGCTTTCTTT. Translating it yields CASRIGQRTEAFF. V gene TRBV12-3 or TRBV12-4 combines with J gene TRBJ1-1, with a possible D match to TRBD1 (6 bases). Trimming took off 6 bases at V and 4 bases at J, with 12 bases between the two ends. This CDR3 region has 13 residues.

This clonotype was recorded at least ten times. This chain links TRBV7-8 with TRBJ2-3; D possibly corresponds to TRBD2 (5 bases). The CDR3 totals 16 residues. CDR1 SGHVS and CDR2 FQNEAQ come from the germline V gene. V dropped 0 bases and J dropped 0 bases, with 10 bases sitting between them. CDR3 protein: CASSLAQAGSTDTQYF. CDR3 nucleotides: TGTGCCAGCAGCTTAGCGCAGGCGGGTAGCACAGATACGCAGTATTTT.

This clonotype has just a few counts. The V and J genes are TRBV14 and TRBJ2-5, with D tentatively TRBD1 (5 bases). The assigned J gene may be wrong: the sequence end matches TRBJ2-7 better. The germline CDR1 and CDR2 sequences are SGHDN and FVKESK. This CDR3 is 13 amino acids long. As DNA, the CDR3 is TGTGCCAGCAGCCAAGATTGGGGCAGCGAGCAGTACTTC. It codes for CASSQDWGSEQYF.

Concerning this clonotype: A junction boundary mismatches the germline segment, possibly from a read error. The genes are TRBV4-2 and TRBJ1-2; D may be TRBD1 (6 bases). This CDR3 is 14 amino acids long. Germline CDR1 LGHNA, CDR2 YNFKEQ. The CDR3 sequence is CASSINRDPYDYTF. Written as DNA, the CDR3 is TGTGCCAGCAGCATAAACAGGGATCCTTATGACTACACCTTC.